These 5 T cell receptor beta chains came from one sample sequenced in a study of T cells in Graves' hyperthyroidism and ophthalmopathy. The source material, RNA transcripts, was used to amplify TCR beta CDR3 regions. During a first-round RT-PCR of the TCR CDR3, the HTBI primer set was used. MiXCR, run by TCRdb on the multiplex PCR reads, gives a single entry per CDR3 protein. Of roughly 570,000 distinct CDR3 sequences detected, roughly 14% appear once; the ten largest clones hold less than 9.5%. Sequencing was done on a sample of blood. These receptors were collected from a woman in her twenties or thirties with Graves' hyperthyroidism.

V and J are TRBV6-5 and TRBJ2-3; the D gene is possibly TRBD2 (7 bases). The CDR3 consists of 15 residues. CDR1 is MNHEY and CDR2 is SVGAGI in the germline V gene. V lost 2 bases and J 11 bases, leaving 20 bases between the germline ends. In DNA form, the CDR3 reads TGTGCCAGCAGTTACAACTCTAGGGGGGCGGGGGAGCAGTATTTT. Translating it yields CASSYNSRGAGEQYF.

The V gene is TRBV7-3, the J gene TRBJ1-5; a possible D gene is TRBD1 (6 bases). V was pared by 5 bases and J by 1 base, with 12 bases between. This CDR3 has 15 residues. Germline loops: CDR1 SGHTA, CDR2 FQGTGA. The CDR3 sequence: CASSQGSVSNQPQHF. Here the CDR3 DNA reads TGTGCCAGCAGCCAGGGGTCGGTAAGCAATCAGCCCCAGCATTTT.

Only one count was recorded for this clonotype. A much larger clone lies one base from this, so it may be a read error. The rearrangement links TRBV18 to TRBJ2-3; D is unclear. The CDR3 length is 14 residues. Germline loops: CDR1 KGHSH, CDR2 LQKENI. The V end was cut by 7 bases, the J end by 0 bases, with 11 bases between. The CDR3 region is CASLSADSTDTQYF. In DNA form, the CDR3 reads TGTGCCAGCTTATCCGCTGATAGCACAGATACGCAGTATTTT.

The rearrangement links TRBV19 to TRBJ1-5; D remains ambiguous. Trimming shortened V by 3 bases and J by 3 bases, and 3 bases separated the two germline ends. Germline V gene data show CDR1 as LNHDA and CDR2 as SQIVND (reference sequence). The CDR3 runs 12 residues. CDR3 DNA: TGTGCCAGTAGTATCCTCAATCAGCCCCAGCATTTT. Encoded protein: CASSILNQPQHF.

Only a few counts were recorded for this clonotype. The genes are TRBV10-2 and TRBJ2-3; 9 bases are a match to TRBD2. Germline V gives CDR1 WSHSY, CDR2 SAAADI. This CDR3 is 17 amino acids long. Trimming took 6 bases from V and 6 from J; bases not matched to a gene: 16. CDR3 loop: CASRALLGSGSNDTQYF. In DNA, the CDR3 is TGCGCCAGCAGGGCTCTGTTAGGTAGCGGGAGTAATGATACGCAGTATTTT.